Listed below are T cell receptor beta chains from one sample, sequenced in a study of tumor-infiltrating lymphocytes in primary liver carcinoma. TCRdb reprocessed the multiplex PCR reads with MiXCR, giving one entry per CDR3 protein. The sample yields 60,000 or so distinct CDR3 sequences, 70% to 85% seen once. The sequencing sample was made of liver tumor tissue from sampling region 2. The receptor source for this set is a man aged 35-49 years with primary liver carcinoma and hepatitis B virus infection. CDR3s include the opening cysteine and the closing phenylalanine or tryptophan. A D gene is named only where the DNA matches it firmly. Size tells how often a clone was seen (once, few, many) or the class of an expanded clone, and some rows leave it out.

abundance	v_gene	d_gene	j_gene	CDR3nt	CDR3aa
.	TRBV6-5	TRBD2	TRBJ2-1	TGTGCCAGCACGCGGCTAGCGGGAGAGGGAAATGGGCAGTTCTTC	CASTRLAGEGNGQFF
many	TRBV5-4	TRBD2	TRBJ2-1	TGTGCCAGCAGCTGGCCGGGGGGAGGTGAGCAGTTCTTC	CASSWPGGGEQFF
.	TRBV12-3/TRBV12-4	.	TRBJ2-7	TGTGCCAGCAGTTTAGGCCGATGGTTTGCACAGGGTATTGATTACGAGCAGTACTTC	CASSLGRWFAQGIDYEQYF
.	TRBV4-3	.	TRBJ2-4	TGCGCCAGCAGCCAAGATGGCACTCTAGCCAAAAACATTCAGTACTTC	CASSQDGTLAKNIQYF
.	TRBV6-1	.	TRBJ2-3	TGTCCCAGCAGTACGGAGAGGGCCACAGATACGCAGTATTTT	CPSSTERATDTQYF
.	TRBV6-6	.	TRBJ1-6	TGTGCAAGCAGACCCTCGCAGGGTATTAATTCACCCCTCCACTTT	CASRPSQGINSPLHF
few	TRBV20-1	TRBD2	TRBJ2-1	TGCAGTGCTACGAGGACTAGCGGGACCAAGTCCTACTACAATGAGCAGTTCTTC	CSATRTSGTKSYYNEQFF
few	TRBV29-1	.	TRBJ2-1	TGCAGCGGGGGTGAGTCGAACTCCTACAATGAGCAGTTCTTC	CSGGESNSYNEQFF
.	TRBV7-2	.	TRBJ2-7	TGTGCCAGCAGCCGCTTAGGTGGAGAAGGGTCCTACGGGCAGTACTTC	CASSRLGGEGSYGQYF
.	TRBV12-3/TRBV12-4	TRBD2	TRBJ2-5	TGTGCCAGCAGCCCTAAGGACCCTAGCGGGAAAGAGACCCAGTACTTC	CASSPKDPSGKETQYF
once	TRBV4-1	.	TRBJ2-1	TGCGCCAGCAGCCAGGGGACGGGGAGGAGATCCTACAATGAGCAGTTCTTT	CASSQGTGRRSYNEQFF
.	TRBV6-5	.	TRBJ2-2	TGTGTCAACAGTTCCCGTACAACCGGGGAGCTGTTTTTT	CVNSSRTTGELFF
once	TRBV5-5	.	TRBJ1-1	TGTGCCAGCACTAATAGAGAGAACACTGAAGCTTTCTTT	CASTNRENTEAFF
many	TRBV6-5	TRBD1	TRBJ1-1	TGTGCCAGCATCGACAGGGGTGGCACTGAAGCTTTCTTT	CASIDRGGTEAFF
once	TRBV11-3	.	TRBJ2-3	TGTGCCAGCAGCTTAGTTGCAAGCACAGATACGCAGTATTTT	CASSLVASTDTQYF
few	TRBV4-3	.	TRBJ2-7	TGCGCCATCAGCCCCAAGGACAGCACCTACGAGCAGTACTTC	CAISPKDSTYEQYF
.	TRBV29-1	TRBD1	TRBJ2-5	TGCAGCGTTGAAACGGACAGGGAGCGAGCAGAGACCCAGTACTTC	CSVETDRERAETQYF
.	TRBV6-1	TRBD2	TRBJ2-1	TGTGCCAGTAGTGAAGCGGCTAGCGGGAGGGGGCGGGAGCAGTTCTTC	CASSEAASGRGREQFF
.	TRBV11-2	TRBD2	TRBJ2-5	TGTGCCAGCAGCAAGACTCCAGGCGGGGGGAGAGAGACCCAGTACTTC	CASSKTPGGGRETQYF
.	TRBV12-3/TRBV12-4	TRBD1	TRBJ2-1	TGTGCCAGCAGGCCGACAGGGCGCAATGAGCAGTTCTTC	CASRPTGRNEQFF
many	TRBV29-1	TRBD1	TRBJ1-1	TGCAGCGCCATCGGACAGGGGACTGAAGCTTTCTTT	CSAIGQGTEAFF
.	TRBV6-5	.	TRBJ2-7	TGTGCCAGCAGAAAAAAGCTGGAGGCCATGGGTGAGCGGTACTTC	CASRKKLEAMGERYF
.	TRBV7-8	.	TRBJ2-7	TGTGCCAGCAGCTTTGGCCTGGTGAAGGAGCACTACTTC	CASSFGLVKEHYF
.	TRBV6-6	TRBD2	TRBJ2-1	TGCGCCAGCAGTCCAGCACTGGGACTAGCCTTTGGTGAGCAGTTCTTC	CASSPALGLAFGEQFF
.	TRBV11-2	.	TRBJ2-1	TGTGCCAGCAGCTTATACCGTCTAATTAGTGAGCGGTTCTTC	CASSLYRLISERFF
few	TRBV5-5	TRBD2	TRBJ2-6	TGTGCCAGCAGCCGCGGGGGCTCTGGGGCCAACGTCCTGACTTTC	CASSRGGSGANVLTF
few	TRBV6-4	TRBD1	TRBJ2-3	TGTGTCAGCAGTGACTGGCAGGGGGCCCCAGATACGCAGTATTTT	CVSSDWQGAPDTQYF
many	TRBV10-2	.	TRBJ2-1	TGCGCCAGCAGCCTGACTAGGTTGGCTGAGCAGTTCTTC	CASSLTRLAEQFF
.	TRBV29-1	TRBD2	TRBJ2-1	TGCAGCGTTGAACCTCCGCGGGAGGTCCGCAATGAGCAGTTCTTC	CSVEPPREVRNEQFF
.	TRBV6-2/TRBV6-3	TRBD1	TRBJ1-5	TGTGCCAGCAGTCGGCGACAGGGGGTTGGCAATCAACCCCAGCATTTT	CASSRRQGVGNQPQHF
many	TRBV4-2	.	TRBJ1-6	TGTGCCAGCAGGCTTTATTCCAACCAAAATTCACCCCTCCACTTT	CASRLYSNQNSPLHF